This record covers a single TCR beta chain. What it binds is not known. The data stem from a study of T cell responses to AZD1222 COVID-19 vaccine. Study-level results: The donors showed a predominance of white British ancestry and of females, with possible underestimation of clonal diversity.

Per the germline V gene, CDR1 is SGHTA and CDR2 is FQGTGA. The ends were cut back, 0 bases at V and 10 bases at J, with 12 bases in the middle. The CDR3 length is 13 residues. Using immunoSEQ multiplex PCR, the repertoire was profiled, and TCRdb retains in-frame clones only, with some absent. The table lists approximately 130,000 clones, 92% of them singletons. The study pooled second doses at about 4 or about 12 weeks. Sequenced material: peripheral blood, taken 28 days after the second AZD1222 dose. This clonotype originated in an adult who received the AZD1222 COVID-19 vaccine. The V and J genes are TRBV7-3 and TRBJ1-1; no clear D gene. The CDR3 sequence is CASSLTGDEGAFF. CDR3 in DNA: TGTGCCAGCAGCTTAACGGGAGATGAGGGAGCTTTCTTT.